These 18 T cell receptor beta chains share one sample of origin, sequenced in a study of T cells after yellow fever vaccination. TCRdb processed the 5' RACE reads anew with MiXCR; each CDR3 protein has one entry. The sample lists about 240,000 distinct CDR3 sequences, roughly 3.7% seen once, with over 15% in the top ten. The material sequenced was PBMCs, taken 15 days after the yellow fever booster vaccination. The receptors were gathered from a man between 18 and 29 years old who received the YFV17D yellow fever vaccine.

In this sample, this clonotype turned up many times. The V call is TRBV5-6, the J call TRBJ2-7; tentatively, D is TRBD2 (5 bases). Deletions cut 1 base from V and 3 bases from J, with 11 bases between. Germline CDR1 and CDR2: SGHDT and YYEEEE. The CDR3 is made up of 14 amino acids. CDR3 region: CASSLYIAGYEQYF. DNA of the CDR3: TGTGCCAGCAGCTTGTATATTGCGGGCTACGAGCAGTACTTC.

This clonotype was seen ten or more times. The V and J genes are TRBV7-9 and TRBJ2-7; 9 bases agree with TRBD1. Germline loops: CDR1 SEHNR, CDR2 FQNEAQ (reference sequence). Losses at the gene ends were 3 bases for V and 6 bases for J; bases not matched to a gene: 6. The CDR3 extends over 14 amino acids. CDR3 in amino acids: CASSFGQGNGEQYV. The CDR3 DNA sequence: TGTGCCAGCAGCTTTGGACAGGGGAACGGCGAGCAGTACGTC.

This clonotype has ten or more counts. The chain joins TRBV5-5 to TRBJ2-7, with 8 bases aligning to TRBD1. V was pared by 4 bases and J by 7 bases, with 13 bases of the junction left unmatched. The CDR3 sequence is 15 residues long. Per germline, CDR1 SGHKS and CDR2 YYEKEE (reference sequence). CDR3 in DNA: TGTGCCAGCAGCGCGCCCGGGGGCAGGGGGCAGGAGCAGTACTTC. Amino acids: CASSAPGGRGQEQYF.

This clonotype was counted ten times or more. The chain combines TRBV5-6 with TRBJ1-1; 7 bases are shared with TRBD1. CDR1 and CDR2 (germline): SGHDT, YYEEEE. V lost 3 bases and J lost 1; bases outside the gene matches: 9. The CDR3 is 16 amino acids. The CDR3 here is CASSWSLTGKNTEAFF. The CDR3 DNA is TGTGCCAGCAGCTGGAGTCTGACAGGGAAGAACACTGAAGCTTTCTTT.

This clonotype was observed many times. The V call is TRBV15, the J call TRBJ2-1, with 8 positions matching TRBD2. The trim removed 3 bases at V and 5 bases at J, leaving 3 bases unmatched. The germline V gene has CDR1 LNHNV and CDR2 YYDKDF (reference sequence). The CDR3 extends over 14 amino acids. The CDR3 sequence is CATSSKREHNEQFF. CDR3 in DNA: TGTGCCACCAGCAGCAAGCGGGAGCACAATGAGCAGTTCTTC.

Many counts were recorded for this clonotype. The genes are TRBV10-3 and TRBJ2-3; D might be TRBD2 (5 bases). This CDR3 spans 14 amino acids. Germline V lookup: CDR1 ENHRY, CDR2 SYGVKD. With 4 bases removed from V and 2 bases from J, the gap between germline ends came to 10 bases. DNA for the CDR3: TGTGCCATCAGTGGGCGGGTACCCACAGATACGCAGTATTTT. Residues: CAISGRVPTDTQYF.

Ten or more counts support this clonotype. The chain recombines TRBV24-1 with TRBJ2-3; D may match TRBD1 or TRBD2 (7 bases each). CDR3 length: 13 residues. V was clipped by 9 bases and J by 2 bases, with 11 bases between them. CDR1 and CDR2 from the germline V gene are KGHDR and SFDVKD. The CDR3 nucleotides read TGTGCCACCGGGGAGGGGGCCACAGATACGCAGTATTTT. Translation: CATGEGATDTQYF.

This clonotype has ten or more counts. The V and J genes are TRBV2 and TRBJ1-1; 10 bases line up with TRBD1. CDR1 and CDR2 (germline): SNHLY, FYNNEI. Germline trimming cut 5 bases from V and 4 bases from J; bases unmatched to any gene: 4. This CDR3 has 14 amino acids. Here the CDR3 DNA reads TGTGCCAGCAGTTTGACAGGGGGCATCACTGAAGCTTTCTTT. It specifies CASSLTGGITEAFF.

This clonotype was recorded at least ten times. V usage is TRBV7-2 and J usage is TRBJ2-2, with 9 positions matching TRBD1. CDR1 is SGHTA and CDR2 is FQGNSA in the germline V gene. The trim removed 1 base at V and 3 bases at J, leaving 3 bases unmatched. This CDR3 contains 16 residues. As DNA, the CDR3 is TGTGCCAGCAGCTTAGGGGGGACAGGGTACACCGGGGAGCTGTTTTTT. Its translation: CASSLGGTGYTGELFF.

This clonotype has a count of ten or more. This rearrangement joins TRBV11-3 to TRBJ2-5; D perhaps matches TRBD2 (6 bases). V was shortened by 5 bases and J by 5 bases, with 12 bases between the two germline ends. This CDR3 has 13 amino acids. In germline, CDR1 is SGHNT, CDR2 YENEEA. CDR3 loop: CASSPSGVETQYF. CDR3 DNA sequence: TGTGCCAGCAGCCCCTCGGGGGTGGAGACCCAGTACTTC. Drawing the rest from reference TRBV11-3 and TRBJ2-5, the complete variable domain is EAGVVQSPRYKIIEKKQPVAFWCNPISGHNTLYWYLQNLGQGPELLIRYENEEAVDDSQLPKDRFSAERLKGVDSTLKIQPAELGDSAVYLCASSPSGVETQYFGPGTRLLVL.

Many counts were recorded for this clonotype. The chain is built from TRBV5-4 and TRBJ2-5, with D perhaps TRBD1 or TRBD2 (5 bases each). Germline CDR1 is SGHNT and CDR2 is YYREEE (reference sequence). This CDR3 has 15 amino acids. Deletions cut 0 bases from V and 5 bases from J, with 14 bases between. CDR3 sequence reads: CASSLVGVGGETQYF. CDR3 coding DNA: TGTGCCAGCAGCTTGGTGGGGGTCGGTGGGGAGACCCAGTACTTC.

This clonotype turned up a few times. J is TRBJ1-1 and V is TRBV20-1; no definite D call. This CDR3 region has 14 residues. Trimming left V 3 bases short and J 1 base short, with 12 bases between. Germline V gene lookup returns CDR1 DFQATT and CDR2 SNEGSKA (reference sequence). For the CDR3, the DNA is TGCAGTGCTAGTCGGATTGTACCGAACACTGAAGCTTTCTTT. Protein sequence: CSASRIVPNTEAFF.

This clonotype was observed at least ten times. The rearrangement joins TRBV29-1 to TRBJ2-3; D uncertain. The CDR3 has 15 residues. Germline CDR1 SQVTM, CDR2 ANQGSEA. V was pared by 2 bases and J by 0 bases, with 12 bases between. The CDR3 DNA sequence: TGCAGCGTTGAAAGCCCGTTATCTAGCACAGATACGCAGTATTTT. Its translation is CSVESPLSSTDTQYF.

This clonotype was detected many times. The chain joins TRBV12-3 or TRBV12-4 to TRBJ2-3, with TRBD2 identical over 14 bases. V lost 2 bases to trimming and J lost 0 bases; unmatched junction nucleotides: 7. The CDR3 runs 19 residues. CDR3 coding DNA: TGTGCCAGCAGTTTAAAACGGACTAGCGGGGGGCCTAGCACAGATACGCAGTATTTT. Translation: CASSLKRTSGGPSTDTQYF.

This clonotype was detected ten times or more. The CDR3 DNA reads TGTGCCACCAGCCGAGCGTCGGAGCCCCAGCATTTT. This gives the protein CATSRASEPQHF. The chain couples TRBV15 to TRBJ1-5; no reliable D call. This CDR3 has 12 residues. In germline, CDR1 is LNHNV, CDR2 YYDKDF (reference sequence). V lost 5 bases, J lost 8 bases, and 10 bases lay in between. The variable domain in full, with the rest retrieved from reference TRBV15 and TRBJ1-5, is DAMVIQNPRYQVTQFGKPVTLSCSQTLNHNVMYWYQQKSSQAPKLLFHYYDKDFNNEADTPDNFQSRRPNTSFCFLDIRSPGLGDTAMYLCATSRASEPQHFGDGTRLSIL.

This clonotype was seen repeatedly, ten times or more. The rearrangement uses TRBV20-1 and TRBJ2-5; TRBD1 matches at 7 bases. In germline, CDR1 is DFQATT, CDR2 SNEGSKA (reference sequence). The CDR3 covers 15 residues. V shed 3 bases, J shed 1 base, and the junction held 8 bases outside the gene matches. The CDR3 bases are TGCAGTGCTAGGGGACGACAGGGCGTCCAAGAGACCCAGTACTTC. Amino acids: CSARGRQGVQETQYF.

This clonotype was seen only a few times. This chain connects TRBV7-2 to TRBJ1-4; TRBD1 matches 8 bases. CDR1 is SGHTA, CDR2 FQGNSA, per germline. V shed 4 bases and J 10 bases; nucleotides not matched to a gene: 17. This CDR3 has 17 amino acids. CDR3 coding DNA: TGTGCCAGCAGCTGGGGATACCGGACAGGGTCTATGCGAAAACTGTTTTTT. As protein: CASSWGYRTGSMRKLFF.

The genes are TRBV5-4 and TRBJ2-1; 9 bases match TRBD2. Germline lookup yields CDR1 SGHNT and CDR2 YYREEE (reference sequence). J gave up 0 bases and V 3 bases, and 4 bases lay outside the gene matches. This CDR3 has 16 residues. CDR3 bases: TGTGCCAGCAGCTCCCCGACTAGCGGCTCCTACAATGAGCAGTTCTTC. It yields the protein CASSSPTSGSYNEQFF.